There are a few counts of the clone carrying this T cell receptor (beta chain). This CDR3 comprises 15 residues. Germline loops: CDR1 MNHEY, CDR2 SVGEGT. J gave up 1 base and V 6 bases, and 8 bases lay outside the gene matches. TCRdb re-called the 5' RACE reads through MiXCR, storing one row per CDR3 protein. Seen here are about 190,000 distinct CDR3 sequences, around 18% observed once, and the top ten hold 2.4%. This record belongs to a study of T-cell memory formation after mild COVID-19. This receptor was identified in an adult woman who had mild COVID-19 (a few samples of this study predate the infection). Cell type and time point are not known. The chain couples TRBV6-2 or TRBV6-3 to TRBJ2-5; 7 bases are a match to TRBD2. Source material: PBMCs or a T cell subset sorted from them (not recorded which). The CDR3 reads CASSRGGGAQETQYF. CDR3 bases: TGTGCCAGCAGCCGAGGCGGGGGAGCCCAAGAGACCCAGTACTTC.